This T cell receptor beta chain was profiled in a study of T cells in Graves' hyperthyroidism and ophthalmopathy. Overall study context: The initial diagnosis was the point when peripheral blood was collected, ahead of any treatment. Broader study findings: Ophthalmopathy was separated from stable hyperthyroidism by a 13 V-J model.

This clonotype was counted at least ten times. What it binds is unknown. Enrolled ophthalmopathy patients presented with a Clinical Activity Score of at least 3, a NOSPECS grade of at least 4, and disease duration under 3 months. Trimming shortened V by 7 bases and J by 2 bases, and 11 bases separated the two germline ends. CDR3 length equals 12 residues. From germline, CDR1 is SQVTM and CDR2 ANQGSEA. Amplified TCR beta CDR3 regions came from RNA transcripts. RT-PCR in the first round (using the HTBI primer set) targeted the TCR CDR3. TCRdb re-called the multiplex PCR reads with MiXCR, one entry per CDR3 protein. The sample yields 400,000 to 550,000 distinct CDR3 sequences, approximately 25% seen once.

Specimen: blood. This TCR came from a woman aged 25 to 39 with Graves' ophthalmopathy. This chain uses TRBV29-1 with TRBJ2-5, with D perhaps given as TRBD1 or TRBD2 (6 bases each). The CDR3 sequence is CSGRGLQETQYF. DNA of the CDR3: TGCAGCGGACGGGGGCTACAAGAGACCCAGTACTTC.